The sequence of this TCR beta chain was determined in a study of OX40 agonist ivuxolimab in advanced cancers. CDR1 GTSNPN and CDR2 SVGIG come from the germline V gene (reference sequence). V was clipped by 0 bases and J by 6 bases, with 14 bases between them. This CDR3 region has 15 residues. Clones were read by immunoSEQ multiplex PCR, and TCRdb kept only the in-frame ones, dropping some. The table shows tens of thousands of clones, with 70% to 90% occurring only once. Material: CD4+ or CD8+ T cells sorted from blood, obtained in a trial of the OX40 agonist ivuxolimab. This chain uses TRBV30 with TRBJ1-4; tentative D call: TRBD1 (5 bases). The sequence was obtained from an adult with an advanced solid tumor such as melanoma, head and neck, liver or kidney cancer. The DNA of the CDR3 is TGTGCCTGGAGTGTAAGGGCAGGGAATCATGAAAAACTGTTTTTT. It specifies CAWSVRAGNHEKLFF.